These 5 T cell receptor beta chains were all obtained from the same sample, sequenced in a study of neurological immune-mediated disorders. TCRdb ran MiXCR on the 5' RACE reads and lists one entry per CDR3 protein. The table includes approximately 100,000 distinct CDR3 sequences, under 4.5% detected once. Source material: PBMCs. The receptors here all came from a woman aged 50 to 65 with multiple sclerosis.

This clonotype was seen ten or more times. This rearrangement joins TRBV7-2 to TRBJ1-3; a possible D gene is TRBD1 (6 bases). V lost 5 bases and J lost 3, with 20 bases in between. There are 17 residues in the CDR3. Germline assignment: CDR1 SGHTA and CDR2 FQGNSA. CDR3 in DNA: TGTGCCAGCAGCCCGGGCCTGGGCAGGGGAAGTGGAAACACCATATATTTT. Translated: CASSPGLGRGSGNTIYF.

This clonotype was counted many times. The rearrangement links TRBV20-1 to TRBJ1-5, with 9 bases matching TRBD1. The V gene end was trimmed by 1 base and the J gene end by 7 bases; junction bases not matched to a gene: 5. The CDR3 contains 14 residues. Germline V gene lookup returns CDR1 DFQATT and CDR2 SNEGSKA (reference sequence). In DNA, the CDR3 is TGCAGTGCTAGAGCCGACAGGGGGGAACAGCCCCAGCATTTT. This gives the protein CSARADRGEQPQHF.

This clonotype was recorded at least ten times. The chain joins TRBV15 to TRBJ2-1, with TRBD1 as a possible D gene (6 bases). V lost 1 base to trimming and J lost 9 bases, with 16 bases between them. The CDR3 contains 15 residues. Germline V gives CDR1 LNHNV, CDR2 YYDKDF (reference sequence). This CDR3 reads CATSRAGTGFSEQFF. In DNA form, the CDR3 reads TGTGCCACCAGCAGAGCAGGAACAGGGTTTAGTGAGCAGTTCTTC.

In its sample, this clonotype was seen many times. This chain connects TRBV7-9 to TRBJ1-4; 7 bases line up with TRBD1. The CDR3 sequence is 16 residues long. V shed 0 bases, J shed 8 bases, and the junction held 9 bases outside the gene matches. CDR1 and CDR2 from the germline V gene are SEHNR and FQNEAQ (reference sequence). Here the CDR3 reads CASSLARQGREEKLFF. The CDR3 DNA reads TGTGCCAGCAGCTTAGCACGACAGGGTAGGGAAGAAAAACTGTTTTTT. The entire variable domain, with the rest obtained from reference TRBV7-9 and TRBJ1-4, is as follows: DTGVSQNPRHKITKRGQNVTFRCDPISEHNRLYWYRQTLGQGPEFLTYFQNEAQLEKSRLLSDRFSAERPKGSFSTLEIQRTEQGDSAMYLCASSLARQGREEKLFFGSGTQLSVL.

This clonotype showed up many times. V gene TRBV6-5 combines with J gene TRBJ2-3; D not certain. Trimming took 5 bases from V and 2 from J, leaving 5 bases between them. The germline V gene encodes CDR1 MNHEY and CDR2 SVGAGI. This CDR3 has 12 residues. The CDR3 region has the DNA TGTGCCAGCAGTCAAGACACAGATACGCAGTATTTT. Amino acid sequence: CASSQDTDTQYF.